This TCR beta chain is from a study of neoadjuvant nivolumab and ipilimumab in lung cancer. Study outcomes and limitations: TCR richness and clonality were higher in tumors than adjacent uninvolved lung. Only two of four nivolumab-treated tumors gained richness and clonality by surgery.

Using immunoSEQ multiplex PCR, the repertoire was profiled, and TCRdb retains in-frame clones only, with some absent. The repertoire holds 39,000 or so clones, with 89% as singletons. This CDR3 contains 15 residues. CDR1 is SNHLY and CDR2 is FYNNEI in the germline V gene. V gave up 6 bases and J gave up 3 bases; unmatched junction bases: 7. A word on this clone: Antigen unknown.

This sequence originates from an adult with non-small cell lung cancer. This chain joins TRBV2 and TRBJ1-3, with 8 bases aligning to TRBD1. The input for sequencing was peripheral blood, taken before neoadjuvant nivolumab, alone or with ipilimumab. The DNA of the CDR3 is TGTGCCAGCAGCGACAGGGGTGTCGATGGAAACACCATATATTTT. The encoded protein is CASSDRGVDGNTIYF.